Listed below are T cell receptor beta chains from one sample, sequenced in a study of blood T cells in healthy people across ages. TCRdb called the 5' RACE reads again in MiXCR, with one record for every CDR3 protein. This table has about 1.6 million distinct CDR3 sequences, about 31% appearing once. The source material was blood. Every receptor here comes from a woman aged 25 to 39 in good health. CDR3s include the opening cysteine and the closing phenylalanine or tryptophan. D genes are given only for firm matches. The size of a clone is reported for some rows only, either as once, few or many, or as a class for expanded clones.

cdr3_aa cdr3_nt clone_size v_call d_call j_call
CASSPALDNNEQFF TGTGCCAGCAGCCCCGCCCTCGATAACAATGAGCAGTTCTTC few TRBV7-3 NA TRBJ2-1
CASSKPGGNNEQFF TGCGCCAGCAGCAAGCCAGGGGGGAACAATGAGCAGTTCTTC few TRBV5-1 NA TRBJ2-1
CASRSSPGDGDTQYF TGTGCCAGCAGATCTAGCCCCGGGGACGGTGATACGCAGTATTTT few TRBV28 NA TRBJ2-3
CASSPPTGKGTGELFF TGTGCCAGCAGTCCGCCGACAGGGAAGGGCACCGGGGAGCTGTTTTTT few TRBV12-3/TRBV12-4 TRBD1 TRBJ2-2
CASSSGSSSHNEQFF TGCGCCAGCAGTAGCGGGTCGAGCTCCCACAATGAGCAGTTCTTC NA TRBV5-1 TRBD2 TRBJ2-1
CASSFGQDTGELFF TGTGCCAGCAGTTTCGGACAGGACACCGGGGAGCTGTTTTTT few TRBV12-3/TRBV12-4 TRBD1 TRBJ2-2
CASSAEQYEQYF TGCGCCAGCAGCGCCGAACAGTACGAGCAGTACTTC NA TRBV5-1 NA TRBJ2-7
CASSQDSSQSFEKLFF TGCGCCAGCAGCCAAGATTCTAGTCAGTCCTTTGAAAAACTGTTTTTT NA TRBV4-1 NA TRBJ1-4
CAWSGPSGGASEQFF TGTGCCTGGAGTGGCCCCAGCGGGGGGGCCAGTGAGCAGTTCTTC NA TRBV30 TRBD2 TRBJ2-1
CASSLGPGSDYGYTF TGTGCCAGCAGCTTAGGCCCAGGGTCAGACTATGGCTACACCTTC NA TRBV7-6 NA TRBJ1-2